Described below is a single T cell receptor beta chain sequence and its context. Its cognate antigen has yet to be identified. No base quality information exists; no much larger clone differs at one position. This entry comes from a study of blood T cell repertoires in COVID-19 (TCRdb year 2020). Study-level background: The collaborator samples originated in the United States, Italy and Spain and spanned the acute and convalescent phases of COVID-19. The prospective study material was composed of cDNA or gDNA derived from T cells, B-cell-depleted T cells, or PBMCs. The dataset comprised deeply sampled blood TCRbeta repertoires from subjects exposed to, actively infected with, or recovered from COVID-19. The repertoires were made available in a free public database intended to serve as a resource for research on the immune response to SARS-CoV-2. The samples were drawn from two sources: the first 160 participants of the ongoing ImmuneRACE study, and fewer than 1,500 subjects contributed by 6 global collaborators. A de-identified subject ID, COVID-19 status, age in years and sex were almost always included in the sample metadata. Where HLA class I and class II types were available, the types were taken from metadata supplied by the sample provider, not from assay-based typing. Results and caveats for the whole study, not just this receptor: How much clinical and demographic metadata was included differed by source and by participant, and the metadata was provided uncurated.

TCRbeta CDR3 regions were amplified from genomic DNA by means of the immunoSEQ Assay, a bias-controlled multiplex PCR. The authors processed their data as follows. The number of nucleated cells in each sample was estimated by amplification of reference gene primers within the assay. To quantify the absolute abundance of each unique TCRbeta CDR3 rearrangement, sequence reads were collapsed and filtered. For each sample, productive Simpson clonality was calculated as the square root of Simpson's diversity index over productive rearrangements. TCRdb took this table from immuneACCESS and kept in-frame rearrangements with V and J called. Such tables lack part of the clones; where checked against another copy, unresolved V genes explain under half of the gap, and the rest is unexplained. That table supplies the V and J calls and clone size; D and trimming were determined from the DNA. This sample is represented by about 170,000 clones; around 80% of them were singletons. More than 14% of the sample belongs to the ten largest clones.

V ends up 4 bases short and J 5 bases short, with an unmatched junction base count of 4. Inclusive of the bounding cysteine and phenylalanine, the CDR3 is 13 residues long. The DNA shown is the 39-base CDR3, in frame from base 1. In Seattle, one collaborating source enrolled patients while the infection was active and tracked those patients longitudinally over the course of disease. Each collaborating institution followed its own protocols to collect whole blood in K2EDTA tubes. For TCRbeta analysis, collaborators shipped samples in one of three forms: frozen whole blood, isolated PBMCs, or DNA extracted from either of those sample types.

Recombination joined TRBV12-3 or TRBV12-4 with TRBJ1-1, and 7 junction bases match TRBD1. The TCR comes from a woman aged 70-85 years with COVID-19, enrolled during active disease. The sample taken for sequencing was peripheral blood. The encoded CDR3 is CASSSQGRTEAFF. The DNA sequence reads TGTGCCAGCAGTTCACAGGGGAGGACTGAAGCTTTCTTT.